The 12 T cell receptor beta chains below come from one sample, sequenced in a study of shared clonotypes between healthy human individuals. TCRdb's table, derived via immunoSEQ multiplex PCR, lists solely in-frame clones and lacks some. The repertoire includes some 2 million clones, 85% to 95% of them detected once, and around 1.1% sits in the top ten. CD45RO negativity and positive selection for CCR7 defined naive CD8 cells, a population that excluded terminally differentiated effector memory CD45RA+ cells. The specimen sequenced was naive CD8+ T cells sorted from blood. These receptors came from a man aged 18 to 29 in good health.

The chain couples TRBV9 to TRBJ2-1; D unresolved. The CDR3 totals 13 residues. The V and J ends lost 0 bases and 4 bases respectively, with 5 bases between them. Germline V gene lookup returns CDR1 SGDLS and CDR2 YYNGEE. CDR3 nucleotide sequence: TGTGCCAGCAGCGTAGGACCTTACAATGAGCAGTTCTTC. Translated: CASSVGPYNEQFF.

The chain joins TRBV11-2 to TRBJ1-4; D is uncertain. The V gene's germline CDR1 is SGHAT and CDR2 FQNNGV. V was shortened by 5 bases and J by 0 bases, with 10 bases between the two germline ends. The CDR3 runs 15 residues. The CDR3 loop reads CASSVTAATNEKLFF. CDR3 nucleotide sequence: TGTGCCAGCAGCGTGACGGCCGCAACTAATGAAAAACTGTTTTTT.

This clone was recorded once. The V and J genes are TRBV21-1 and TRBJ2-5; the DNA was not used to check the table's D call, TRBD2. TRBV21-1 is a pseudogene locus. CDR3 length: 14 amino acids. The CDR3 sequence is CASSKRRSKETQYF. CDR3 DNA: TGTGCCAGCAGCAAACGTCGGTCGAAAGAGACCCAGTACTTC.

The V call is TRBV7-9, the J call TRBJ1-5; D is ambiguous. Germline V lookup: CDR1 SEHNR, CDR2 FQNEAQ (reference sequence). V dropped 5 bases and J dropped 4 bases, with 15 bases sitting between them. The CDR3 loop spans 15 amino acids. The CDR3 coding sequence is TGTGCCAGCAGCATTGGAAACGGGGTGAATCAGCCCCAGCATTTT. It encodes CASSIGNGVNQPQHF.

V gene TRBV5-4 combines with J gene TRBJ2-7; TRBD2 agrees at 7 bases. The CDR3 spans 14 residues. From germline, CDR1 is SGHNT and CDR2 YYREEE (reference sequence). The junction had 6 bases not matched to a gene; V was cut back by 4 bases and J by 2 bases. The CDR3 spells CASSVGDYAYEQYF. CDR3 coding DNA: TGTGCCAGCAGCGTGGGGGACTATGCCTACGAGCAGTACTTC.

The chain is built from TRBV15 and TRBJ1-5; 11 positions agree with TRBD1. CDR1 LNHNV and CDR2 YYDKDF come from the germline V gene (reference sequence). CDR3 length: 15 residues. J lost 7 bases, V lost 3 bases, and 5 bases had no gene match. The CDR3 DNA follows: TGTGCCACCAGCAGGGACAGGGGGCAGGAACAGCCCCAGCATTTT. This translates into CATSRDRGQEQPQHF.

A few counts support this clone. At the DNA level, this CDR3 is encoded by other sequences in the same sample as well. V gene TRBV7-9 combines with J gene TRBJ2-7, with no clear D. V was cut by 1 base and J by 1 base, with 5 bases left in between. Germline-derived CDR1 and CDR2 are SEHNR and FQNEAQ (reference sequence). The CDR3 has 13 residues. CDR3 in DNA: TGTGCCAGCAGCTTAGACCCTTCCTACGAGCAGTACTTC. Translating it yields CASSLDPSYEQYF.

The rearrangement joins TRBV4-3 to TRBJ2-1; 14 bases map to TRBD2. The CDR3 has 17 amino acids. V lost 4 bases, J lost 7 bases, and 9 bases stayed unmatched. The V gene's germline CDR1 is LGHNA and CDR2 YSLEER. CDR3 DNA: TGCGCCAGCAGCCTACAAGGAGGGACTAGCGGGAGAAATGAGCAGTTCTTC. This translates into CASSLQGGTSGRNEQFF.

Here the CDR3 reads CASSYSTGVGETQYF. The DNA of the CDR3 is TGTGCCAGCAGTTACTCGACGGGGGTAGGGGAGACCCAGTACTTC. The chain joins TRBV6-5 to TRBJ2-5; weak D call: TRBD2 (6 bases). The length of the CDR3 is 15 residues. Trimming removed 0 bases at V and 5 bases at J, with 13 bases between. Germline CDR1 MNHEY, CDR2 SVGAGI.

The V gene is TRBV5-6, the J gene TRBJ1-5; 8 nucleotides match TRBD1. CDR1 and CDR2 (germline): SGHDT, YYEEEE. The CDR3 is 14 residues long. V lost 5 bases to trimming and J lost 7 bases; unmatched junction nucleotides: 8. The DNA of the CDR3 is TGTGCCAGCAGTCCGGGACAGGCTCCACAGCCCCAGCATTTT. Its translation is CASSPGQAPQPQHF.

This clone is a singleton in its sample. For the CDR3, the DNA is TGCGCCAGCAGCTTGTCCCAGGGGAGAATCACTGAAGCTTTCTTT. Protein product: CASSLSQGRITEAFF. The J gene is TRBJ1-1, the V gene TRBV5-1; tentative D call: TRBD1 (6 bases). CDR3 length: 15 residues. V shed 1 base and J shed 4 bases, with 14 bases lying between them. The V gene's germline CDR1 is SGHRS and CDR2 YFSETQ.

The V and J genes are TRBV4-1 and TRBJ1-1; no reliable D call. The V and J ends lost 3 bases and 3 bases respectively, with 14 bases between them. This CDR3 has 15 residues. CDR1 is MGHRA and CDR2 is YSYEKL in the germline V gene. The DNA for the CDR3 is TGCGCCAGCAGCCATGGTGTGGTCGGGTACACTGAAGCTTTCTTT. This gives the protein CASSHGVVGYTEAFF.